Listed here are 10 T cell receptor beta chains from one sample, sequenced in a study of cytomegalovirus exposure and HLA in healthy donors. The PCR made use of 60 Vbeta and 13 Jbeta primers. TCRdb's copy holds only in-frame clones and misses some; the assay was immunoSEQ multiplex PCR. The sample consists of roughly 150,000 clones, approximately 76% of them appearing once. The sample taken for sequencing was PBMCs. The source of these receptors is a woman under 30 in good health and CMV-seropositive.

This clone was counted a few times. The identical CDR3 is also encoded by other nucleotide sequences in the sample. The V call is TRBV18, the J call TRBJ1-1, with 10 bases that match TRBD1. The germline V gene encodes CDR1 KGHSH and CDR2 LQKENI. After removal of 3 bases from V and 5 bases from J, the junction contained 0 bases not matched to a gene. The CDR3 is made up of 13 amino acids. CDR3 amino acids: CASSPGQGTEAFF. In nucleotides, the CDR3 is TGTGCCAGCTCACCGGGACAGGGGACTGAAGCTTTCTTT.

CDR3 loop: CASSLRQGSYEQYF. For the CDR3, the DNA is TGTGCCAGCAGCTTACGACAGGGTTCCTACGAGCAGTACTTC. The chain couples TRBV7-2 to TRBJ2-5, with TRBD1 matching 7 bases. The DNA end is a closer match to TRBJ2-7, so the J assignment may be wrong. The CDR3 has 14 residues. Germline loops: CDR1 SGHTA, CDR2 FQGNSA.

This clone was recorded a few times. The chain has TRBV7-8 and TRBJ2-1; 7 bases match TRBD1. Looked up from germline, CDR1 is SGHVS and CDR2 is FQNEAQ. The CDR3 runs 17 residues. J lost 0 bases, V lost 5 bases, and 10 bases had no gene match. CDR3 DNA sequence: TGTGCCAGCAGCCTACTCGGGACAGTGAGCTCCTACAATGAGCAGTTCTTC. As protein: CASSLLGTVSSYNEQFF.

In its sample, this clone was seen a few times. V is TRBV5-1 and J is TRBJ2-3, with D unresolved. Trimming removed 5 bases at V and 2 bases at J, with 9 bases between. The CDR3 is 13 amino acids. The germline V gene encodes CDR1 SGHRS and CDR2 YFSETQ. CDR3 region: CASSSIYTDTQYF. DNA for the CDR3: TGCGCCAGCAGTTCTATCTACACAGATACGCAGTATTTT.

CDR3: CASSQGWQGGGYTF. DNA of the CDR3: TGTGCCAGCAGCCAAGGTTGGCAGGGGGGTGGCTACACCTTC. The genes are TRBV4-2 and TRBJ1-2; 7 nucleotides match TRBD1. V trimming: 1 base; J trimming: 7 bases; junction bases outside the gene matches: 6. The CDR3 covers 14 residues. The V gene's germline CDR1 is LGHNA and CDR2 YNFKEQ.

This clone was observed a few times. This chain's CDR3 is CAWSVNRGWQPQHF. For the CDR3, the DNA is TGTGCCTGGAGTGTAAATAGGGGATGGCAGCCCCAGCATTTT. The V and J genes are TRBV30 and TRBJ1-5; a weak D match, TRBD1 (5 bases). The CDR3 is 14 amino acids. The germline V gene has CDR1 GTSNPN and CDR2 SVGIG (reference sequence). Trimming took off 0 bases at V and 7 bases at J, with 13 bases between the two ends. The complete variable domain, with remaining parts taken from reference TRBV30 and TRBJ1-5, reads SQTIHQWPATLVQPVGSPLSLECTVEGTSNPNLYWYRQAAGRGLQLLFYSVGIGQISSEVPQNLSASRPQDRQFILSSKKLLLSDSGFYLCAWSVNRGWQPQHFGDGTRLSIL.

V gene TRBV9 combines with J gene TRBJ2-1; D not resolved. V was pared by 4 bases and J by 1 base, with 12 bases between. CDR3 length equals 15 residues. The germline gives CDR1 SGDLS, CDR2 YYNGEE. Here the CDR3 reads CASSSSSGSYNEQFF. Written as DNA, the CDR3 is TGTGCCAGCAGCTCTTCTTCGGGTTCCTACAATGAGCAGTTCTTC. The complete variable domain, with remaining parts taken from reference TRBV9 and TRBJ2-1, reads DSGVTQTPKHLITATGQRVTLRCSPRSGDLSVYWYQQSLDQGLQFLIQYYNGEERAKGNILERFSAQQFPDLHSELNLSSLELGDSALYFCASSSSSGSYNEQFFGPGTRLTVL.

The chain links TRBV6-4 to TRBJ2-1, with D perhaps TRBD1 (5 bases). This CDR3 is 14 amino acids long. V lost 1 base, J lost 9 bases, and 13 bases lay in between. Germline V lookup: CDR1 MRHNA, CDR2 SNTAGT. The CDR3 spells CASSDFPKDIEQFF. The CDR3 DNA follows: TGTGCCAGCAGTGACTTCCCGAAGGACATTGAGCAGTTCTTC.

The J gene is TRBJ2-5, the V gene TRBV11-3, with 8 bases lining up with TRBD2. Germline CDR1 SGHNT, CDR2 YENEEA. This CDR3 has 16 amino acids. V gave up 5 bases and J gave up 1 base; unmatched junction bases: 9. The CDR3 protein is CASSHCSGLVQETQYF. For the CDR3, the DNA is TGTGCCAGCAGCCACTGTTCGGGACTAGTCCAAGAGACCCAGTACTTC.

CDR3 loop: CASSQDQGITASYGYTF. In nucleotides, the CDR3 is TGTGCCAGCAGCCAAGATCAGGGGATCACCGCCTCCTATGGCTACACCTTC. The chain carries TRBV4-2 and TRBJ1-2, with a weak D call TRBD1 (6 bases). V dropped 0 bases and J dropped 4 bases, with 18 bases sitting between them. The CDR3 spans 17 residues. Germline assignment: CDR1 LGHNA and CDR2 YNFKEQ.